These 24 T cell receptor beta chains were all obtained from the same sample, sequenced in a study of T-cell reconstitution after alpha-beta-depleted transplantation in children. As it was prepared, the TCRbeta library received unique molecular identifiers. TCRdb re-derived calls from the PCR reads in MiXCR, one entry per CDR3 protein. The sample records a few hundred thousand distinct CDR3 sequences, approximately 12% being singletons. The starting material was PBMCs, obtained from the stem cell graft. Receptors were obtained from a human donor who donated a stem cell graft to a child with Fanconi anemia.

This clonotype appeared many times. One end of the junction varies from germline; a read error may be responsible. The chain combines TRBV7-2 with TRBJ2-1, with TRBD1 as a possible D gene (6 bases). There are 14 residues in the CDR3. CDR1 and CDR2 from the germline V gene are SGHTA and FQGNSA. The DNA of the CDR3 is TGTGCCAGCAGCCTAGCCGCAGGGGCTAATGAGCAGTTCTTC. It codes for CASSLAAGANEQFF.

This clonotype was seen a few times. This sequence joins TRBV2 and TRBJ2-7; TRBD2 might be the D (7 bases). Germline V gives CDR1 SNHLY, CDR2 FYNNEI. Trimming shortened V by 0 bases and J by 3 bases, and 15 bases separated the two germline ends. The CDR3 totals 16 residues. For the CDR3, the DNA is TGTGCCAGCAGTGAAGCGGGGGGGCATTTTTTCTACGAGCAGTACTTC. As protein: CASSEAGGHFFYEQYF.

This sequence joins TRBV12-3 or TRBV12-4 and TRBJ1-3, with D possibly TRBD1 on 5 matching bases. V gave up 5 bases and J gave up 4 bases, with 18 bases separating them. This CDR3 region has 16 residues. The CDR3 protein is CASSPRQSIVGNTIYF. In nucleotides, the CDR3 is TGTGCCAGCAGTCCCCGACAGAGTATCGTCGGAAACACCATATATTTT.

The rearrangement uses TRBV5-1 and TRBJ2-3; D possibly uses TRBD1 or TRBD2 (5 bases each). The CDR3 is 14 residues long. Germline CDR1 is SGHRS and CDR2 is YFSETQ. V gave up 0 bases and J gave up 4 bases, with 9 bases separating them. CDR3 protein: CASSLAGTADTQYF. The CDR3 DNA reads as TGCGCCAGCAGCTTGGCGGGGACGGCAGATACGCAGTATTTT. The whole variable domain, remainder taken from reference TRBV5-1 and TRBJ2-3, is KAGVTQTPRYLIKTRGQQVTLSCSPISGHRSVSWYQQTPGQGLQFLFEYFSETQRNKGNFPGRFSGRQFSNSRSEMNVSTLELGDSALYLCASSLAGTADTQYFGPGTRLTVL.

This clonotype was picked up many times. The chain employs TRBV5-1 and TRBJ2-5, with D unresolved. V was shortened by 2 bases and J by 0 bases, with 14 bases between the two germline ends. The V gene's germline CDR1 is SGHRS and CDR2 YFSETQ. This CDR3 comprises 16 residues. The CDR3 reads CASSLTPNNYQETQYF. CDR3 nucleotide sequence: TGCGCCAGCAGCTTAACACCAAATAATTACCAAGAGACCCAGTACTTC.

This clonotype was seen many times. The chain's CDR3 is CASSLGQGGEGYGYTF. The CDR3 nucleotides are TGTGCCAGCAGCTTAGGCCAGGGGGGCGAAGGGTATGGCTACACCTTC. The V call is TRBV7-6, the J call TRBJ1-2; 7 bases fit TRBD1. The V gene's germline CDR1 is SGHVS and CDR2 FNYEAQ. This CDR3 spans 16 amino acids. V shed 1 base, J shed 5 bases, and the junction held 10 bases outside the gene matches.

The chain carries TRBV10-2 and TRBJ1-5; a possible D gene is TRBD1 (6 bases). Deletions cut 6 bases from V and 9 bases from J, with 15 bases between. Germline-derived CDR1 and CDR2 are WSHSY and SAAADI. The CDR3 covers 13 residues. As DNA, the CDR3 is TGCGCCAGCAGAAGACAGGCCCTTGGGCCCCAGCATTTT. Translated, it gives CASRRQALGPQHF.

This clonotype was detected ten times or more. V usage is TRBV10-3 and J usage is TRBJ2-3; 9 bases map to TRBD1. Unmatched junction bases numbered 9, after V lost 8 bases and J lost 0 bases. Germline-derived CDR1 and CDR2 are ENHRY and SYGVKD. The length of the CDR3 is 16 residues. The CDR3 bases are TGTGCCATCTGGGACAGGGACACCAAAAGCACAGATACGCAGTATTTT. Protein product: CAIWDRDTKSTDTQYF.

J is TRBJ1-5 and V is TRBV30; D is undetermined. CDR1 is GTSNPN and CDR2 is SVGIG in the germline V gene (reference sequence). CDR3 length: 14 residues. V was pared by 2 bases and J by 2 bases, with 10 bases between. DNA of the CDR3: TGTGCCTGGAGTCTGGGGTTTGGCAATCAGCCCCAGCATTTT. Translated: CAWSLGFGNQPQHF.

A note on this clonotype: The CDR3 ends on some other residue instead of the conserved phenylalanine or tryptophan, so this is likely a read error. The rearrangement joins TRBV15 to TRBJ1-5, with 7 bases fitting TRBD1. With 5 bases clipped from V and 6 bases from J, the junction kept 10 bases outside the gene matches. Looked up from germline, CDR1 is LNHNV and CDR2 is YYDKDF (reference sequence). CDR3 length: 15 residues. CDR3 sequence (DNA): TGTGCCACCAGCGGATTACAGGGGAAAGTTCAGCCCCAGCATTGT. Translated: CATSGLQGKVQPQHC.

The genes are TRBV20-1 and TRBJ2-2, with 8 bases aligning to TRBD2. CDR1 and CDR2 (germline): DFQATT, SNEGSKA (reference sequence). The CDR3 sequence is 16 residues long. Trimming took 4 bases from V and 2 from J; bases not matched to a gene: 9. The CDR3 spells CSAIPLSGRNTGELFF. The CDR3 nucleotides are TGCAGTGCTATTCCGTTGAGCGGGAGAAACACCGGGGAGCTGTTTTTT.

This clonotype was seen repeatedly, ten times or more. The chain is built from TRBV15 and TRBJ1-3; 9 bases are shared with TRBD1. This CDR3 has 15 residues. CDR1 and CDR2 from the germline V gene are LNHNV and YYDKDF (reference sequence). The ends lost 5 bases at V and 4 bases at J; junction bases unmatched: 6. The CDR3 sequence: CATSGDRAEGNTIYF. For the CDR3, the DNA is TGTGCCACCAGCGGGGACAGGGCGGAAGGAAACACCATATATTTT.

This clonotype was seen at least ten times. This chain uses TRBV20-1 with TRBJ1-2, with D possibly being TRBD1 (6 bases). V lost 4 bases to trimming and J lost 3 bases, with 9 bases between them. The germline V gene encodes CDR1 DFQATT and CDR2 SNEGSKA (reference sequence). The CDR3 length is 12 residues. The CDR3 here is CSATGGDYGYTF. As DNA, the CDR3 is TGCAGTGCTACGGGGGGCGACTATGGCTACACCTTC.

The table lists this clonotype with a few counts. The chain uses TRBV6-2 or TRBV6-3 and TRBJ1-2; D call uncertain. Trimming removed 8 bases from V and 3 bases from J, with 13 bases in between. CDR1 is MNHEY and CDR2 is SVGEGT in the germline V gene. The CDR3 has 13 amino acids. CDR3 region: CASVARAHYGYTF. The CDR3 DNA follows: TGTGCCAGCGTCGCACGTGCACACTATGGCTACACCTTC.

This clonotype occurred a few times. In nucleotides, the CDR3 is TGTGCCAGCAGTTTATATGGGGGGCCAACCTACGAGCAGTACTTC. Translation: CASSLYGGPTYEQYF. The J gene is TRBJ2-7, the V gene TRBV27, with D perhaps matching TRBD1 or TRBD2 (6 bases each). Germline CDR1 reads MNHEY; CDR2 reads SMNVEV (reference sequence). The CDR3 is made up of 15 amino acids. Trimming pared 1 base from V and 2 bases from J, leaving 12 bases between.

The V gene is TRBV5-1, the J gene TRBJ2-1; D not certain. V lost 4 bases and J lost 5, with 4 bases in between. The CDR3 totals 11 residues. Germline CDR1 and CDR2: SGHRS and YFSETQ. CDR3 sequence reads: CASSIDNEQFF. In nucleotides, the CDR3 is TGCGCCAGCAGCATAGACAATGAGCAGTTCTTC.

V is TRBV7-2 and J is TRBJ2-1; no firm D call. The CDR3 has 13 amino acids. Germline V CDR1 and CDR2: SGHTA, FQGNSA. Trimming took 4 bases from V and 2 from J, leaving 6 bases between them. CDR3 loop: CASSYWPYNEQFF. The CDR3 DNA reads TGTGCCAGCAGCTATTGGCCCTACAATGAGCAGTTCTTC.

This clonotype was seen only a few times. The chain joins TRBV4-3 to TRBJ2-1; D unclear. Looked up from germline, CDR1 is LGHNA and CDR2 is YSLEER. V dropped 4 bases and J dropped 8 bases, with 12 bases sitting between them. This CDR3 spans 13 amino acids. For the CDR3, the DNA is TGCGCCAGCAGCCCCCAGGTCAGTGATGAGCAGTTCTTC. Protein sequence: CASSPQVSDEQFF.

The chain links TRBV7-8 to TRBJ2-5; D unclear. CDR1 is SGHVS, CDR2 FQNEAQ, per germline. Trimming pared 3 bases from V and 1 base from J, leaving 6 bases between. The CDR3 runs 13 residues. CDR3 in amino acids: CASSFAVQETQYF. Written as DNA, the CDR3 is TGTGCCAGCAGCTTTGCCGTCCAAGAGACCCAGTACTTC.

The sample holds a few counts of this clonotype. The chain combines TRBV10-1 with TRBJ2-1, with 8 bases matching TRBD2. The germline V gene encodes CDR1 WNHNN and CDR2 SYGVQD (reference sequence). The CDR3 has 16 residues. V lost 0 bases to trimming and J lost 1 base; unmatched junction nucleotides: 2. The CDR3 region is CASSESAGGSYNEQFF. DNA for the CDR3: TGCGCCAGCAGTGAGTCGGCGGGGGGATCCTACAATGAGCAGTTCTTC.

This clonotype was recorded once. A read error is possible here, since a much larger clone lies one base away. Likely a read error: the CDR3 ends without its conserved phenylalanine or tryptophan. The rearrangement links TRBV28 to TRBJ1-2; 9 bases line up with TRBD1. The germline V gene encodes CDR1 MDHEN and CDR2 SYDVKM. This CDR3 has 15 residues. V was pared by 4 bases and J by 8 bases, with 11 bases of the junction left unmatched. CDR3 sequence reads: CASSSPTGGGGGYTI. DNA of the CDR3: TGTGCCAGCAGTTCCCCGACAGGGGGAGGTGGCGGCTACACCATC.

V gene TRBV5-1 combines with J gene TRBJ1-4; 7 nucleotides align to TRBD1. The junction had 4 bases not matched to a gene; V was cut back by 5 bases and J by 3 bases. The CDR3 contains 14 residues. Germline assignment: CDR1 SGHRS and CDR2 YFSETQ. The CDR3 DNA reads TGCGCCAGCAGGGAGGGGACAGCTAATGAAAAACTGTTTTTT. Its protein is CASREGTANEKLFF.

This clonotype has more than one count but fewer than ten. The chain joins TRBV18 to TRBJ1-1; D uncertain. The CDR3 has 19 amino acids. In germline, CDR1 is KGHSH, CDR2 LQKENI. Trimming left V 1 base short and J 0 bases short, with 21 bases between. CDR3 nucleotide sequence: TGTGCCAGCTCACCACTCCCATGGGTCCCTTCTTTTATGAACACTGAAGCTTTCTTT. Amino acids: CASSPLPWVPSFMNTEAFF. The variable domain in full, completed from reference TRBV18 and TRBJ1-1, reads NAGVMQNPRHLVRRRGQEARLRCSPMKGHSHVYWYRQLPEEGLKFMVYLQKENIIDESGMPKERFSAEFPKEGPSILRIQQVVRGDSAAYFCASSPLPWVPSFMNTEAFFGQGTRLTVV.

This sequence joins TRBV20-1 and TRBJ1-2; D may be TRBD1 (5 bases). Trimming shortened V by 3 bases and J by 8 bases, and 19 bases separated the two germline ends. The CDR3 is 14 residues long. Germline CDR1 DFQATT, CDR2 SNEGSKA (reference sequence). The CDR3 DNA follows: TGCAGTGCTAGCTCCTACAGGAGACACAGGGGCTACACCTTC. It codes for CSASSYRRHRGYTF.